Below are 10 T cell receptor beta chains sequenced from a single sample in a study of spatial heterogeneity in lung cancer. Sample time point: blood at routine non-recurrence follow-up after resection. Each CDR3 protein is one row after TCRdb ran MiXCR on the 5' RACE reads. Among 85,000 to 100,000 distinct CDR3 sequences, less than 20% were seen once, and the ten largest hold about a fifth. This specimen consisted of PBMCs, obtained at follow-up. The receptors here all came from a male donor with early-stage non-small cell lung cancer.

A few counts support this clonotype. The chain links TRBV7-9 to TRBJ2-1, with 9 bases aligning to TRBD1. The V gene end was trimmed by 1 base and the J gene end by 8 bases; junction bases not matched to a gene: 6. This CDR3 region has 15 residues. Germline V gives CDR1 SEHNR, CDR2 FQNEAQ (reference sequence). For the CDR3, the DNA is TGTGCCAGCAGCTTAGGGGGACAGGGTAGAGATGAGCAGTTCTTC. Its translation: CASSLGGQGRDEQFF.

CDR3 residues: CASSRAGESPLSGELFF. Written as DNA, the CDR3 is TGTGCCAGCAGTCGAGCGGGAGAGTCGCCCCTTTCGGGGGAGCTGTTTTTT. The V call is TRBV7-7, the J call TRBJ2-2; 8 bases map to TRBD2. Trimming removed 6 bases from V and 8 bases from J; junction bases left unmatched: 17. Germline CDR1 is SSHAT and CDR2 is FNYEAQ (reference sequence). This CDR3 is built from 17 residues.

This chain links TRBV15 with TRBJ2-7; 10 bases map to TRBD2. V gave up 1 base and J gave up 1 base; unmatched junction bases: 1. CDR1 LNHNV and CDR2 YYDKDF come from the germline V gene (reference sequence). This CDR3 is 15 amino acids long. The CDR3 spells CATSRASGSSYEQYF. For the CDR3, the DNA is TGTGCCACCAGCAGAGCTAGCGGGAGTTCCTACGAGCAGTACTTC.

This clonotype has just a few counts. The V call is TRBV20-1, the J call TRBJ2-3; TRBD2 is a possible D gene (5 bases). Trimming took off 3 bases at V and 4 bases at J, with 11 bases between the two ends. Germline lookup yields CDR1 DFQATT and CDR2 SNEGSKA (reference sequence). The CDR3 runs to 13 residues. The CDR3 sequence is CSARWERSDTQYF. CDR3 coding DNA: TGCAGTGCTAGGTGGGAGCGATCAGATACGCAGTATTTT.

This clonotype was detected only a few times. The rearrangement uses TRBV24-1 and TRBJ2-3, with D perhaps TRBD1 (8 bases). The CDR3 has 14 amino acids. V was shortened by 12 bases and J by 4 bases, with 19 bases between the two germline ends. Germline CDR1 KGHDR, CDR2 SFDVKD. The CDR3 region is CAAGDRGGPDTQYF. The CDR3 DNA reads as TGTGCCGCCGGCGACAGGGGAGGGCCAGATACGCAGTATTTT.

The V and J genes are TRBV7-6 and TRBJ1-5, with D possibly TRBD1 on 5 matching bases. Trimming took 5 bases from V and 0 from J, leaving 14 bases between them. The CDR3 is 16 amino acids. Germline CDR1 and CDR2: SGHVS and FNYEAQ. CDR3 DNA: TGTGCCAGCAGCCAAGCGGGGGACCTTAGCAATCAGCCCCAGCATTTT. Protein product: CASSQAGDLSNQPQHF.

A few counts support this clonotype. CDR3 DNA: TGTGCCAGCAGTCTCTCTTTGAACACCGGGGAGCTGTTTTTT. Translating it yields CASSLSLNTGELFF. J is TRBJ2-2 and V is TRBV27; D call uncertain. V was shortened by 5 bases and J by 1 base, with 8 bases between the two germline ends. The CDR3 totals 14 residues. CDR1 is MNHEY and CDR2 is SMNVEV in the germline V gene (reference sequence).

This clonotype was detected many times. The chain joins TRBV4-3 to TRBJ2-1, with a tentative D call TRBD1 (6 bases). The CDR3 runs to 15 residues. V dropped 1 base and J dropped 9 bases, with 16 bases sitting between them. The V gene's germline CDR1 is LGHNA and CDR2 YSLEER. The CDR3 DNA follows: TGCGCCAGCAGCCAAGGGTGGACAGAACCCCGTGAGCAGTTCTTC. As protein: CASSQGWTEPREQFF.

This clonotype turned up a few times. This rearrangement joins TRBV27 to TRBJ2-1; 12 bases are a match to TRBD2. CDR3 length: 15 amino acids. Germline lookup yields CDR1 MNHEY and CDR2 SMNVEV (reference sequence). V lost 2 bases to trimming and J lost 6 bases; unmatched junction nucleotides: 2. The CDR3 is CASSLRLAGANEQFF. The CDR3 DNA follows: TGTGCCAGCAGTTTAAGACTAGCGGGAGCCAATGAGCAGTTCTTC.

Only a few counts were recorded for this clonotype. The chain uses TRBV4-2 and TRBJ2-2; D tentatively reads TRBD1 or TRBD2 (5 bases each). Trimming removed 3 bases at V and 3 bases at J, with 11 bases between. Looked up from germline, CDR1 is LGHNA and CDR2 is YNFKEQ. CDR3 size: 15 residues. As DNA, the CDR3 is TGTGCCAGCAGCCAGTCGGGACCCGACACCGGGGAGCTGTTTTTT. This sequence encodes CASSQSGPDTGELFF.